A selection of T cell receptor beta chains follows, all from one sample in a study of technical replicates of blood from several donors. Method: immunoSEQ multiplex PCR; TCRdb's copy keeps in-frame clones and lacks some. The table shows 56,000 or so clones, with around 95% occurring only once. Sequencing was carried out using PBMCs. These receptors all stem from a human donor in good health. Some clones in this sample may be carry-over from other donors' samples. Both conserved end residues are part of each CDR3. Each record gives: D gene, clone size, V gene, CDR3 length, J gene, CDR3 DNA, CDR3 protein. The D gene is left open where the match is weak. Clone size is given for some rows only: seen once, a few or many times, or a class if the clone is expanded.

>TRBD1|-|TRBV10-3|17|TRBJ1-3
TGTGCCATCAGTGATCACGGACAGGGTAGACTTGGAAACACCATATATTTT
CAISDHGQGRLGNTIYF
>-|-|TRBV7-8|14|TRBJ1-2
TGTGCCAGCAGCTTAGTCGGAAAGCGCTATGGCTACACCTTC
CASSLVGKRYGYTF
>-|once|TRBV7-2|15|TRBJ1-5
TGTGCCAGCAGCTTAGAGGGGCGAGTCTATCAGCCCCAGCATTTT
CASSLEGRVYQPQHF
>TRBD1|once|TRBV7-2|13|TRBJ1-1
TGTGCCAGCAGCATGGGACAGGGCACTGAAGCTTTCTTT
CASSMGQGTEAFF
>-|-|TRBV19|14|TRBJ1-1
TGTGCCAGTAGTATGGGGCGCTGGGACACTGAAGCTTTCTTT
CASSMGRWDTEAFF
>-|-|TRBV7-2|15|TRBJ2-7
TGTGCCAGCAGCTTCCTGGGATTAAGTGGAGGGGAGCAGTACTTC
CASSFLGLSGGEQYF
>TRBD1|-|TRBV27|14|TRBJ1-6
TGTGCCAGCAGGTTACAGGGGTATAATTCACCCCTCCACTTT
CASRLQGYNSPLHF
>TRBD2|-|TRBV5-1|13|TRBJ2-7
TGCGCCAGCAGCTTCGGGGGGTACTACGAGCAGTACTTC
CASSFGGYYEQYF
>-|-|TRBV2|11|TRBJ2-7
TGTGCCAGCGGTTTAGCTCGTGAGCAGTACTTC
CASGLAREQYF
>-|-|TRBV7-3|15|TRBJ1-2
TGTGCCAGCAGCTTAACGGCGGGAGGCCAGGGTGGCTACACCTTC
CASSLTAGGQGGYTF
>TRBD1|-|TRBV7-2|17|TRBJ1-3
TGTGCCAGCAGCTCCATTGGGACAGGGGGCGCTGGAAACACCATATATTTT
CASSSIGTGGAGNTIYF
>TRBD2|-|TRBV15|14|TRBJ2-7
TGTGCCACCAGCAGAGCCAGCGGGGGGGTCGGGCAGTACTTC
CATSRASGGVGQYF
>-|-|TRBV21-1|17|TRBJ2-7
TGTGCCAGCAGCAATGCCGGCGTAACTAGCGGGAGCTACGAGCAGTACTTC
CASSNAGVTSGSYEQYF
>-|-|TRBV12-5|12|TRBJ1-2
TGTGCTAGTGGTTCGACAGGAGATGGCTACACCTTC
CASGSTGDGYTF
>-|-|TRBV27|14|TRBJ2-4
TGTGCCAGCAGTTTAACAGCCCCGGCGAACATTCAGTACTTC
CASSLTAPANIQYF
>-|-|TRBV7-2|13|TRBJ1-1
TGTGCCAGCAGCCCCCATTGGGGAGCTGAAGCTTTCTTT
CASSPHWGAEAFF
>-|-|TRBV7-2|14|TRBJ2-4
TGTGCCAGCAGCTTAGGCGGATGGGGAGGCATTCAGTACTTC
CASSLGGWGGIQYF
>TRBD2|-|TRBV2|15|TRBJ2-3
TGTGCCAGCAGTCTCCGGGGACGGGAGGGAGATACGCAGTATTTT
CASSLRGREGDTQYF
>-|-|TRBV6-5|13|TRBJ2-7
TGTGCCAGCAGACAGGCCTACCCCTACGAGCAGTACTTC
CASRQAYPYEQYF
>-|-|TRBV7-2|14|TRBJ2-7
TGTGCCAGCAGCGCGGCAGGGGCGATCCACGAGCAGTACTTC
CASSAAGAIHEQYF
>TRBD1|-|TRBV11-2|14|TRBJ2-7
TGTGCCAGCAGCACCCGGGACAGCCACTACGAGCAGTACTTC
CASSTRDSHYEQYF
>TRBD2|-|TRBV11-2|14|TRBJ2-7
TGTGCCAGCATCCTACTAGCGGGGGGTGGCGAGCAGTACTTC
CASILLAGGGEQYF
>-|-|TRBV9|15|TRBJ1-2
TGTGCCAGCAGCCGAGGAGGGACGACTAACTATGGCTACACCTTC
CASSRGGTTNYGYTF
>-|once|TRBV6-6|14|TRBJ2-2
TGTGCCAGCAGTTACGTCAGGGTATCAGGGGAGCTGTTTTTT
CASSYVRVSGELFF